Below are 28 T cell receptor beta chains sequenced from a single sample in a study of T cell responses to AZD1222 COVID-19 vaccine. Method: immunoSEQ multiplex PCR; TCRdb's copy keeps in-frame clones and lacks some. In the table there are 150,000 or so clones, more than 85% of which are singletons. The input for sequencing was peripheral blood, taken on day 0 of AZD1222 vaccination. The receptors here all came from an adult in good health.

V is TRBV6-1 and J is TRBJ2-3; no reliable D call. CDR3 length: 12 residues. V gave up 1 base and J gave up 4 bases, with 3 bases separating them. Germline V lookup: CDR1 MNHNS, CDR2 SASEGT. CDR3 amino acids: CASSEGADTQYF. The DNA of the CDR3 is TGTGCCAGCAGTGAAGGGGCAGATACGCAGTATTTT.

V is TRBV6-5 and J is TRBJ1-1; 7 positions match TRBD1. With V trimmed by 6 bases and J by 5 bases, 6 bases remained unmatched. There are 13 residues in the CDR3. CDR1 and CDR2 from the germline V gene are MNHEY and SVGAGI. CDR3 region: CASRETGRTEAFF. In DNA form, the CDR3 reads TGTGCCAGCAGAGAGACAGGGAGGACTGAAGCTTTCTTT.

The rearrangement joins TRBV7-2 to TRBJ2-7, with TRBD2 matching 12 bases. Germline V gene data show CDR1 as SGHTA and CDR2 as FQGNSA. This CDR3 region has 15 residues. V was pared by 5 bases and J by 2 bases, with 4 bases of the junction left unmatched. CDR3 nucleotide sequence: TGTGCCAGCAGCCCTAGGACTAGCGGGGCCTACGAGCAGTACTTC. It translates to CASSPRTSGAYEQYF.

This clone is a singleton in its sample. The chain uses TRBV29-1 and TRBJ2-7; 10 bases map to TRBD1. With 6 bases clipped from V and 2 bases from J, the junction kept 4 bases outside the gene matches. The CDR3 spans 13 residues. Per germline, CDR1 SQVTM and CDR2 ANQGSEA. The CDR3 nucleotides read TGCAGCGTCGCCGGGACAGGGGCCTACGAGCAGTACTTC. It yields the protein CSVAGTGAYEQYF.

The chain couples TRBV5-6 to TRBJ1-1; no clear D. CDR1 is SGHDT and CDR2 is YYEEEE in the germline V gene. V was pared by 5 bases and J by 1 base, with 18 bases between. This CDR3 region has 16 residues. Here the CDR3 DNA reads TGTGCCAGCAGTCTTGGTGATCGGGGTAAGAACACTGAAGCTTTCTTT. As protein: CASSLGDRGKNTEAFF.

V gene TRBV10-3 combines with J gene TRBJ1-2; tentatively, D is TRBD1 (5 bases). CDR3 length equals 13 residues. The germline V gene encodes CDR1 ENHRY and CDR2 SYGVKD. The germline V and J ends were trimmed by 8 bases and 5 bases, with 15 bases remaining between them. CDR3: CAIGRGDIYGYTF. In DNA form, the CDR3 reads TGTGCCATCGGGCGGGGGGATATATATGGCTACACCTTC.

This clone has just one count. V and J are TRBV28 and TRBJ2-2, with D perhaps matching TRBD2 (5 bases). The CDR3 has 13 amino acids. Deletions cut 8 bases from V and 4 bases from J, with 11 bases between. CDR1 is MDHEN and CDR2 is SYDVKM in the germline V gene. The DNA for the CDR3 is TGTGCCAGCCAACTAGGTGTCACCGGGGAGCTGTTTTTT. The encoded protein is CASQLGVTGELFF.

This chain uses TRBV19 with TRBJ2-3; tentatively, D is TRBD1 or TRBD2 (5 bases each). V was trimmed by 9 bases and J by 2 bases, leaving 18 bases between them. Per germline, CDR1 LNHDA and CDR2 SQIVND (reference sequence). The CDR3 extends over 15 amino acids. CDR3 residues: CASKGRTGPTDTQYF. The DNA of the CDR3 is TGTGCCAGCAAGGGAAGAACGGGACCCACAGATACGCAGTATTTT.

The CDR3 here is CASSQPGAGNSPLHF. The CDR3 DNA sequence: TGCGCCAGCAGCCAACCCGGGGCTGGGAATTCACCCCTCCACTTT. The chain has TRBV4-1 and TRBJ1-6, with D perhaps matching TRBD1 (5 bases). The CDR3 runs to 15 residues. CDR1 is MGHRA and CDR2 is YSYEKL in the germline V gene. The V gene lost 2 bases and the J gene lost 7 bases, with 12 bases spanning the gap.

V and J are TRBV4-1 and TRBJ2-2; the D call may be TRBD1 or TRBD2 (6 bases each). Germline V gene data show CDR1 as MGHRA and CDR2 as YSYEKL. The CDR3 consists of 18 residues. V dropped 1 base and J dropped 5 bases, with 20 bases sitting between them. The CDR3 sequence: CASSQVGGTAVYTGELFF. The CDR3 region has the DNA TGCGCCAGCAGCCAAGTCGGGGGCACGGCCGTTTATACCGGGGAGCTGTTTTTT.

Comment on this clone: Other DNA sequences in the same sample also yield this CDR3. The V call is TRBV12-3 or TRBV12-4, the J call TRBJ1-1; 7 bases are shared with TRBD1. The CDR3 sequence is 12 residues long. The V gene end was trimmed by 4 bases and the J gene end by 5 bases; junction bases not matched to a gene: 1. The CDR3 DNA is TGTGCCAGCAGTTCACAGGGGACTGAAGCTTTCTTT. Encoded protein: CASSSQGTEAFF.

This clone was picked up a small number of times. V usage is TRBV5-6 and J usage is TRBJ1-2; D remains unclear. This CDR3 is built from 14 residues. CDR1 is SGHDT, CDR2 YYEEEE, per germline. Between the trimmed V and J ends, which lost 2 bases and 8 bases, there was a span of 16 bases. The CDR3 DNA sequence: TGTGCCAGCAGCTTCCTTATGGCTGCCTACGGCTACACCTTC. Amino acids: CASSFLMAAYGYTF.

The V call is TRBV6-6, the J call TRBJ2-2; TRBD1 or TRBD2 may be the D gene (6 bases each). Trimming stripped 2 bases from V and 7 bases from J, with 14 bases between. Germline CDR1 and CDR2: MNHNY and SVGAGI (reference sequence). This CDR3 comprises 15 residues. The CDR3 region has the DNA TGTGCCAGCAGTTACCCCGGGGGCATGAGCGGGGAGCTGTTTTTT. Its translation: CASSYPGGMSGELFF.

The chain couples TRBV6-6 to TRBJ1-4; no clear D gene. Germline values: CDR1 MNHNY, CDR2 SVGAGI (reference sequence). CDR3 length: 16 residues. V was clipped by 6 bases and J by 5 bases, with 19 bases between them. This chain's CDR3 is CASSRLVGIHNEKLFF. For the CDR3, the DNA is TGTGCCAGCAGCCGTCTAGTCGGGATCCACAATGAAAAACTGTTTTTT.

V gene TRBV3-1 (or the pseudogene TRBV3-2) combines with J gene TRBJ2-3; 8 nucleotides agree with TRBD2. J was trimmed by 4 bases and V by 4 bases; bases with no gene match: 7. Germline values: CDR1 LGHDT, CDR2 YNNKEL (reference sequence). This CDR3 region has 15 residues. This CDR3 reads CASSPPGLGADTQYF. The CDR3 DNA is TGTGCCAGCAGCCCCCCGGGACTAGGGGCAGATACGCAGTATTTT.

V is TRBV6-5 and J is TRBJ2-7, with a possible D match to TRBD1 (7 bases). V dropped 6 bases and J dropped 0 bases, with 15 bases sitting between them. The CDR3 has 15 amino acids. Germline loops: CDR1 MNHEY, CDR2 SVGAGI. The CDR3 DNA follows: TGTGCCAGCAGGCGGGACAGTCTCTTCTCCTACGAGCAGTACTTC. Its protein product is CASRRDSLFSYEQYF.

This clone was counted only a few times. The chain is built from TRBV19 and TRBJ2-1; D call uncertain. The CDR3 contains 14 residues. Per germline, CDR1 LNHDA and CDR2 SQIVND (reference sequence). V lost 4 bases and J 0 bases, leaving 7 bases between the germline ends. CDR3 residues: CASSKGNSYNEQFF. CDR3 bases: TGTGCCAGTAGTAAAGGGAACTCCTACAATGAGCAGTTCTTC.

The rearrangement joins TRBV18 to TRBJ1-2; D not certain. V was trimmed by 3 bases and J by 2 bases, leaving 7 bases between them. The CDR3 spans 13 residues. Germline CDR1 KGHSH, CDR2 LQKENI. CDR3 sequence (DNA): TGTGCCAGCTCACCCGTACACAACTATGGCTACACCTTC. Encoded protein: CASSPVHNYGYTF.

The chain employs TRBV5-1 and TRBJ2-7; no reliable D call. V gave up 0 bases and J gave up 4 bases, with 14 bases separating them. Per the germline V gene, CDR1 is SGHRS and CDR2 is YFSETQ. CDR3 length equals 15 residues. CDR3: CASSLGQVGTYEQYF. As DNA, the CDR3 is TGCGCCAGCAGCTTGGGCCAGGTTGGCACATACGAGCAGTACTTC.

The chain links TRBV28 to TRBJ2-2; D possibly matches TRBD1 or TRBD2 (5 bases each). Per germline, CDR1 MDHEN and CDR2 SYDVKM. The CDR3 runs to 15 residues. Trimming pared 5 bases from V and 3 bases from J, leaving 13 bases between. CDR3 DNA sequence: TGTGCCAGCAGTGGGGGTGGCTTATACACCGGGGAGCTGTTTTTT. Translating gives CASSGGGLYTGELFF.

DNA of the CDR3: TGTGCCAGTAGTATAGCAGGCGCACTCGGGTCACCCCTCCACTTT. This translates into CASSIAGALGSPLHF. The V gene is TRBV19, the J gene TRBJ1-6; unclear D gene. With 1 base removed from V and 10 bases from J, the gap between germline ends came to 14 bases. CDR3 length: 15 residues. Germline CDR1 reads LNHDA; CDR2 reads SQIVND (reference sequence).

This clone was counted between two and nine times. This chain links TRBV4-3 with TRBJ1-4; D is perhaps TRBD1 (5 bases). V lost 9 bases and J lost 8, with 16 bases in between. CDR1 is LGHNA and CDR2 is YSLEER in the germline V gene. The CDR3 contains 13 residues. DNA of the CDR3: TGCGCCAGTCGAATGCGGGGCTCGGAAAAACTGTTTTTT. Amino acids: CASRMRGSEKLFF.

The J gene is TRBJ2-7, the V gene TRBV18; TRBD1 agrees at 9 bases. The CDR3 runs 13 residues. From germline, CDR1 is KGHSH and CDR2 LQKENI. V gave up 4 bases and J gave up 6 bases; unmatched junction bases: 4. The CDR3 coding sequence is TGTGCCAGCTCACAGGACAGGGGAGGCGAGCAGTACTTC. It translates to CASSQDRGGEQYF.

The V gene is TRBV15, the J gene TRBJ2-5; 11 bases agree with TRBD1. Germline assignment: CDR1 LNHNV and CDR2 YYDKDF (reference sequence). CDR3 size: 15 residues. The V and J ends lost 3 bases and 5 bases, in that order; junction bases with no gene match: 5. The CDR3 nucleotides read TGTGCCACCAGCAGGGACAGGGGGCGCGGGGAGACCCAGTACTTC. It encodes CATSRDRGRGETQYF. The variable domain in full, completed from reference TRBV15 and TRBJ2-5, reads DAMVIQNPRYQVTQFGKPVTLSCSQTLNHNVMYWYQQKSSQAPKLLFHYYDKDFNNEADTPDNFQSRRPNTSFCFLDIRSPGLGDTAMYLCATSRDRGRGETQYFGPGTRLLVL.

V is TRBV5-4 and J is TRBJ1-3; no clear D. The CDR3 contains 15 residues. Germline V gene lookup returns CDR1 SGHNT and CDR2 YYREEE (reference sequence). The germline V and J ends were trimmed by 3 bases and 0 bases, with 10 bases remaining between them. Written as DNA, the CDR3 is TGTGCCAGCAGCTCGGACTCTTTCTCTGGAAACACCATATATTTT. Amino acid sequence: CASSSDSFSGNTIYF.

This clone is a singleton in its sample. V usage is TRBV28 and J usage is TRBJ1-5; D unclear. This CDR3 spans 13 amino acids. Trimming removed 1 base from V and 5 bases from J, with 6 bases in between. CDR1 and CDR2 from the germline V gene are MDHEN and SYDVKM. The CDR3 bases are TGTGCCAGCAGTTTATTAGGGCATCAGCCCCAGCATTTT. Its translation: CASSLLGHQPQHF.

The CDR3, as DNA: TGTGCCAGCAGCCCCATAGCGGGAGGGTGGTATGAGCAGTTCTTC. Protein: CASSPIAGGWYEQFF. The chain is built from TRBV9 and TRBJ2-1, with TRBD2 identical over 11 bases. The CDR3 runs to 15 residues. V trimming: 4 bases; J trimming: 8 bases; junction bases outside the gene matches: 8. The germline CDR1 and CDR2 sequences are SGDLS and YYNGEE.

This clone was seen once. CDR3 DNA sequence: TGTGCCAGCGCAATCGGCCCTAGTCAGCCCCAGCATTTT. This codes for CASAIGPSQPQHF. The genes are TRBV6-4 and TRBJ1-5; no definite D call. Germline V gives CDR1 MRHNA, CDR2 SNTAGT. The CDR3 runs 13 residues. The V and J ends lost 8 bases and 6 bases respectively, with 14 bases between them.